This T cell receptor (beta chain) originates from a study of beta chain features in type 1 diabetes. The whole isolated RNA underwent reverse transcription, so sequencing captured expressed TCRB transcripts. Some clones are missing from TCRdb's copy, which holds only in-frame ones; the method was immunoSEQ multiplex PCR. Found here are 500,000 to 650,000 clones, over 10% of them singletons; the top ten hold more than 0.1%. Study conclusions and caveats: Among patients with Type 1 diabetes, TCRB CDR3s were moderately but significantly shorter in every one of the four CD4+ subsets.

The trim removed 4 bases at V and 8 bases at J, leaving 15 bases unmatched. Germline V CDR1 and CDR2: SGHRS, YFSETQ. The CDR3 is 18 residues long. Regarding this clone: As yet, its antigen is unknown.

This clonotype originated in a young man with type 1 diabetes. The specimen sequenced was naive CD4+ T cells from blood. The chain combines TRBV5-1 with TRBJ2-1, with TRBD2 matching over 13 bases. Here the CDR3 DNA reads TGCGCCAGCAGCGTGAGAGCTAGTCGACTAGCGGGGGGCGATGAGCAGTTCTTC. It translates to CASSVRASRLAGGDEQFF.